This T cell receptor (beta chain) was recorded in a study of Graves' ophthalmopathy and Graves' hyperthyroidism. Worth noting for this clonotype: Its antigen is currently unknown. A much larger clone differs from this one at a single base, so this may be a read error.

Transcripts of RNA were the source for amplifying TCR beta CDR3 regions. First-round RT-PCR used HTBI primers; second-round multiplex PCR followed. A single record per CDR3 protein comes from TCRdb applying MiXCR to the multiplex PCR reads. The sample includes 900,000 to 1,200,000 distinct CDR3 sequences, about 35% of them seen just once. In germline, CDR1 is MNHEY, CDR2 SVGAGI. The CDR3 has 14 amino acids. V shed 6 bases and J 4 bases; nucleotides not matched to a gene: 6. Eligible hyperthyroidism cases comprised new diagnoses of under 2 months' duration in individuals aged 18 to 65. Excluded: other autoimmune disease, uncontrolled infection, pregnancy or lactation. Study observations and caveats: Blood shared most expanded thyroid clonotypes above 0.001 frequency. Sensitivity reached 70.59% and specificity more than 72% when the model predicted ophthalmopathy progression.

This TCR derives from an adult man with Graves' hyperthyroidism. The sample was peripheral blood or thyroid tissue (not recorded which). The rearrangement joins TRBV6-5 to TRBJ1-1, with 9 bases lining up with TRBD1. The CDR3 coding sequence is TGTGCCAGCAGAACGACAGGGGGGGGCACTGAAGCTTTCTTT. Translation: CASRTTGGGTEAFF.